The following is a T cell receptor beta chain sequence with its context. What it binds is unknown. Unique molecular identifiers had been added to the TCR beta cDNA libraries. T cells numbering 1 to 10 million yielded cDNA molecules that totaled about 500,000. A single record per CDR3 protein comes from TCRdb applying MiXCR to the PCR reads. The sample has roughly 800,000 distinct CDR3 sequences; approximately 57% are singletons. The data are from a study of post-analysis software for immune sequencing data. Study-wide context: Several disease courses (relapsing-remitting, secondary progressive and progressive-relapsing) of multiple sclerosis were included.

The germline V gene encodes CDR1 DFQATT and CDR2 SNEGSKA (reference sequence). The CDR3 is made up of 13 amino acids. V shed 0 bases and J shed 2 bases, with 7 bases lying between them. Study outcomes and limitations: TRBV segments more frequent in patients than in controls numbered roughly 5 and included TRBV5-6, TRBV5-1 and TRBV20-1. Compared with controls, patients showed significantly lower normalized Chao1 diversity.

The origin of this receptor is a girl aged 10 to 17 with multiple sclerosis. Sequencing input: blood. The rearrangement uses TRBV20-1 and TRBJ2-5; D is ambiguous. In DNA form, the CDR3 reads TGCAGTGCTAGAGACCAGGTACAAGAGACCCAGTACTTC. Protein: CSARDQVQETQYF.